What follows are 25 T cell receptor beta chains derived from one specimen sequenced in a study of lymphopenia after photon versus proton radiotherapy. TCRdb's table, derived via immunoSEQ multiplex PCR, lists solely in-frame clones and lacks some. The repertoire holds about 83,000 clones, with more than 70% as singletons. The sequencing used peripheral blood, collected from a patient treated with proton-based radiotherapy. Every receptor here comes from a man aged 55 to 69 with pancreatic cancer.

The V and J genes are TRBV7-3 and TRBJ2-7; possibly TRBD1 for D (6 bases). CDR1 is SGHTA and CDR2 is FQGTGA in the germline V gene. V lost 5 bases and J lost 6, with 14 bases in between. The CDR3 has 13 residues. CDR3 in amino acids: CASSKQQGLEQYF. As DNA, the CDR3 is TGTGCCAGCAGCAAACAACAGGGTCTCGAGCAGTACTTC.

V usage is TRBV27 and J usage is TRBJ2-3; TRBD2 matches 7 bases. This CDR3 comprises 16 residues. Trimming cost V 6 bases and J 1 base; bases outside gene matches: 10. Per the germline V gene, CDR1 is MNHEY and CDR2 is SMNVEV (reference sequence). The CDR3 is CASRPWGGDGTDTQYF. CDR3 nucleotides: TGTGCCAGCAGGCCTTGGGGGGGGGACGGCACAGATACGCAGTATTTT.

This clone was observed a single time. The rearrangement links TRBV29-1 to TRBJ2-5; the D is unclear. The CDR3 runs 15 residues. Germline V gives CDR1 SQVTM, CDR2 ANQGSEA. V was shortened by 4 bases and J by 5 bases, with 20 bases between the two germline ends. The CDR3 protein is CSVGDYANILETQYF. CDR3 bases: TGCAGCGTTGGGGATTACGCTAATATCCTGGAGACCCAGTACTTC. Full variable domain (outside the CDR3, taken from reference TRBV29-1 and TRBJ2-5): SAVISQKPSRDICQRGTSLTIQCQVDSQVTMMFWYRQQPGQSLTLIATANQGSEATYESGFVIDKFPISRPNLTFSTLTVSNMSPEDSSIYLCSVGDYANILETQYFGPGTRLLVL.

The chain couples TRBV5-5 to TRBJ1-3, with a weak D call TRBD1 (6 bases). CDR3 length: 17 amino acids. Deletions cut 3 bases from V and 2 bases from J, with 18 bases between. Germline loops: CDR1 SGHKS, CDR2 YYEKEE (reference sequence). The CDR3 protein is CASSSSYREITGNTIYF. In DNA form, the CDR3 reads TGTGCCAGCAGCTCTTCTTACAGGGAGATCACTGGAAACACCATATATTTT.

The rearrangement uses TRBV18 and TRBJ2-7; 8 positions agree with TRBD2. This CDR3 has 13 residues. Unmatched junction bases numbered 5, after V lost 3 bases and J lost 7 bases. Germline V gives CDR1 KGHSH, CDR2 LQKENI. CDR3 protein: CASSPLVAGEQYF. CDR3 DNA: TGTGCCAGCTCACCGCTAGTAGCGGGGGAGCAGTACTTC.

J is TRBJ2-6 and V is TRBV11-2; D unclear. CDR3 size: 15 residues. Germline CDR1 is SGHAT and CDR2 is FQNNGV. V was clipped by 5 bases and J by 0 bases, with 8 bases between them. CDR3 sequence (DNA): TGTGCCAGCAGCGGCAGTCGCTCTGGGGCCAACGTCCTGACTTTC. Translating gives CASSGSRSGANVLTF.

The V and J genes are TRBV7-2 and TRBJ2-5; D possibly corresponds to TRBD2 (5 bases). V lost 0 bases, J lost 4 bases, and 12 bases lay in between. Per the germline V gene, CDR1 is SGHTA and CDR2 is FQGNSA. The CDR3 totals 15 residues. Here the CDR3 DNA reads TGTGCCAGCAGCTTAGCTGGGGTTGGGAGAGAGACCCAGTACTTC. It encodes CASSLAGVGRETQYF.

The V call is TRBV28, the J call TRBJ2-5; 7 bases are shared with TRBD2. Germline lookup yields CDR1 MDHEN and CDR2 SYDVKM. Trimming removed 5 bases from V and 1 base from J; junction bases left unmatched: 7. The CDR3 is made up of 15 amino acids. CDR3 sequence reads: CASSGLVGGQETQYF. CDR3 DNA sequence: TGTGCCAGCAGTGGACTAGTGGGTGGCCAAGAGACCCAGTACTTC. The whole variable domain, remainder taken from reference TRBV28 and TRBJ2-5, is DVKVTQSSRYLVKRTGEKVFLECVQDMDHENMFWYRQDPGLGLRLIYFSYDVKMKEKGDIPEGYSVSREKKERFSLILESASTNQTSMYLCASSGLVGGQETQYFGPGTRLLVL.

This clone was observed a few times. This chain connects TRBV19 to TRBJ2-7, with 10 positions matching TRBD1. The germline V gene encodes CDR1 LNHDA and CDR2 SQIVND (reference sequence). The CDR3 is 15 amino acids. V was pared by 5 bases and J by 1 base, with 5 bases of the junction left unmatched. The CDR3 coding sequence is TGTGCCAGTAGTGCGGGACAGGGGATATCCTACGAGCAGTACTTC. Its protein product is CASSAGQGISYEQYF.

The V call is TRBV7-3, the J call TRBJ1-1; 8 positions match TRBD1. Trimming at V came to 5 bases and at J to 2 bases, leaving 4 bases not matched to a gene. This CDR3 has 14 amino acids. The germline V gene has CDR1 SGHTA and CDR2 FQGTGA. The CDR3 DNA is TGTGCCAGCAGCCCCGGACAGGGAAACACTGAAGCTTTCTTT. Encoded protein: CASSPGQGNTEAFF. The full variable domain, with the rest looked up from reference TRBV7-3 and TRBJ1-1, is GAGVSQTPSNKVTEKGKYVELRCDPISGHTALYWYRQSLGQGPEFLIYFQGTGAADDSGLPNDRFFAVRPEGSVSTLKIQRTERGDSAVYLCASSPGQGNTEAFFGQGTRLTVV.

This clone occurred once. The chain combines TRBV6-6 with TRBJ2-5, with 7 bases lining up with TRBD1. The J call may be faulty, since TRBJ2-7 better matches the DNA end. There are 15 residues in the CDR3. CDR1 and CDR2 (germline): MNHNY, SVGAGI (reference sequence). The CDR3: CASSSERQGPGEQYF. The CDR3 DNA follows: TGTGCCAGCAGTTCCGAAAGACAGGGACCCGGCGAGCAGTACTTC.

The genes are TRBV2 and TRBJ2-1; TRBD2 agrees at 11 bases. The junction had 3 bases not matched to a gene; V was cut back by 4 bases and J by 4 bases. This CDR3 region has 15 residues. The germline CDR1 and CDR2 sequences are SNHLY and FYNNEI. In DNA, the CDR3 is TGTGCCAGCAGTGGACTAGCGGGGAATTACAATGAGCAGTTCTTC. This gives the protein CASSGLAGNYNEQFF. The full variable domain, with the rest looked up from reference TRBV2 and TRBJ2-1, is EPEVTQTPSHQVTQMGQEVILRCVPISNHLYFYWYRQILGQKVEFLVSFYNNEISEKSEIFDDQFSVERPDGSNFTLKIRSTKLEDSAMYFCASSGLAGNYNEQFFGPGTRLTVL.

The chain joins TRBV5-1 to TRBJ2-7; 7 bases map to TRBD2. Germline V gene lookup returns CDR1 SGHRS and CDR2 YFSETQ. CDR3 length: 14 amino acids. J lost 2 bases, V lost 7 bases, and 9 bases had no gene match. The CDR3 region is CASRRGTTTYEQYF. The CDR3 DNA reads as TGCGCCAGCCGCCGGGGGACTACCACCTACGAGCAGTACTTC.

The CDR3 region is CASMRAVNTEAFF. The CDR3 DNA sequence: TGTGCCAGCATGAGGGCAGTCAACACTGAAGCTTTCTTT. The V and J genes are TRBV6-1 and TRBJ1-1; no clear D gene. The CDR3 has 13 amino acids. Germline lookup yields CDR1 MNHNS and CDR2 SASEGT. Trimming cost V 7 bases and J 2 bases, with 11 bases left between them.

The V call is TRBV19, the J call TRBJ2-5; D call uncertain. The CDR3 spans 14 residues. Looked up from germline, CDR1 is LNHDA and CDR2 is SQIVND (reference sequence). Trimming cost V 5 bases and J 1 base, with 11 bases left between them. This CDR3 reads CASSQAVAQETQYF. As DNA, the CDR3 is TGTGCCAGTAGTCAAGCAGTAGCCCAAGAGACCCAGTACTTC.

V gene TRBV5-8 combines with J gene TRBJ1-5; 11 bases map to TRBD1. The CDR3 totals 14 residues. Trimming removed 6 bases from V and 7 bases from J; junction bases left unmatched: 6. Germline-derived CDR1 and CDR2 are SGHTS and YDEGEE. CDR3 protein: CASTPGTGGQPQHF. CDR3 coding DNA: TGTGCCAGCACCCCCGGGACAGGGGGACAGCCCCAGCATTTT.

This chain connects TRBV6-1 to TRBJ1-5, with D perhaps matching TRBD1 (6 bases). This CDR3 contains 15 residues. Germline-derived CDR1 and CDR2 are MNHNS and SASEGT. The germline V and J ends were trimmed by 0 bases and 5 bases, with 11 bases remaining between them. The CDR3 sequence: CASSEAEGGHQPQHF. In DNA form, the CDR3 reads TGTGCCAGCAGTGAAGCGGAGGGGGGCCATCAGCCCCAGCATTTT.

The chain combines TRBV7-6 with TRBJ2-7; 7 bases align to TRBD1. This CDR3 has 14 residues. Germline CDR1 and CDR2: SGHVS and FNYEAQ. The ends lost 5 bases at V and 3 bases at J; junction bases unmatched: 7. In nucleotides, the CDR3 is TGTGCCAGCAGCCCCCAGCAGGGGGACTACGAGCAGTACTTC. Its protein is CASSPQQGDYEQYF.

The J gene is TRBJ2-7, the V gene TRBV5-4; 8 bases agree with TRBD1. V gave up 4 bases and J gave up 3 bases; unmatched junction bases: 9. Germline values: CDR1 SGHNT, CDR2 YYREEE (reference sequence). The CDR3 extends over 15 amino acids. The CDR3 spells CASSAWDRKVYEQYF. DNA for the CDR3: TGTGCCAGCAGCGCTTGGGACAGGAAGGTCTACGAGCAGTACTTC.

The rearrangement uses TRBV10-2 and TRBJ2-1, with 12 positions matching TRBD2. The V segment lost 6 bases and the J segment 6 bases; nucleotides outside the gene matches: 0. This CDR3 is built from 13 residues. Germline CDR1 WSHSY, CDR2 SAAADI. CDR3 DNA sequence: TGCGCCAGCAGGACTAGCGGGAGCAATGAGCAGTTCTTC. Amino acid sequence: CASRTSGSNEQFF.

In its sample, this clone was seen once. The chain is built from TRBV4-2 and TRBJ2-5, with 8 bases lining up with TRBD2. Germline V lookup: CDR1 LGHNA, CDR2 YNFKEQ. CDR3 length: 17 residues. J was trimmed by 2 bases and V by 0 bases; bases with no gene match: 8. The CDR3 loop reads CASSQDSGLAVQETQYF. CDR3 sequence (DNA): TGTGCCAGCAGCCAAGATTCTGGACTAGCCGTACAAGAGACCCAGTACTTC.

J is TRBJ2-1 and V is TRBV5-4; 7 nucleotides agree with TRBD2. J gave up 6 bases and V 1 base, and 10 bases lay outside the gene matches. This CDR3 has 16 residues. Germline V CDR1 and CDR2: SGHNT, YYREEE (reference sequence). CDR3 loop: CASSLPRVGGLNEQFF. CDR3 nucleotides: TGTGCCAGCAGCTTGCCCAGGGTGGGAGGGCTCAATGAGCAGTTCTTC.

This clone was detected only once. The chain recombines TRBV7-6 with TRBJ2-2; the D is unclear. The CDR3 sequence is 15 residues long. CDR1 and CDR2 (germline): SGHVS, FNYEAQ. Trimming took off 1 base at V and 1 base at J, with 7 bases between the two ends. CDR3 sequence reads: CASSLGWQNTGELFF. The CDR3 DNA reads as TGTGCCAGCAGCTTAGGGTGGCAGAACACCGGGGAGCTGTTTTTT.

The chain couples TRBV28 to TRBJ2-1; the D call may be TRBD1 or TRBD2 (5 bases each). The CDR3 totals 14 residues. Deletions cut 7 bases from V and 7 bases from J, with 17 bases between. Per the germline V gene, CDR1 is MDHEN and CDR2 is SYDVKM. The CDR3 DNA follows: TGTGCCAGCACCCCTGCTCAGGGACGGAATGAGCAGTTCTTC. It yields the protein CASTPAQGRNEQFF.

This clone has only a few counts. The chain joins TRBV18 to TRBJ1-1; D gene uncertain. The germline V gene has CDR1 KGHSH and CDR2 LQKENI. The length of the CDR3 is 12 residues. V was shortened by 1 base and J by 8 bases, with 8 bases between the two germline ends. The CDR3 protein is CASSPLTGEAFF. The CDR3 DNA is TGTGCCAGCTCACCACTGACGGGAGAAGCTTTCTTT.